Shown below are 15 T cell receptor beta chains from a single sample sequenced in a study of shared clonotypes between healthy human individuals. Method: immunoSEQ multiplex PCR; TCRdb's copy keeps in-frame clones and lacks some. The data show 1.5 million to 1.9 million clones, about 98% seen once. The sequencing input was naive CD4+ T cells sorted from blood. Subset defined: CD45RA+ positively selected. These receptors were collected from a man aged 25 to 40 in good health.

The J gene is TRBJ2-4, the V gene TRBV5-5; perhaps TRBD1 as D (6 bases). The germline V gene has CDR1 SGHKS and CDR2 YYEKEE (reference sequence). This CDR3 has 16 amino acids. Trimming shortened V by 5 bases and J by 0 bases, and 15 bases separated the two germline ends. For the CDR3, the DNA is TGTGCCAGCAGGAATGACAGGTCCGTAGCCAAAAACATTCAGTACTTC. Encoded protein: CASRNDRSVAKNIQYF.

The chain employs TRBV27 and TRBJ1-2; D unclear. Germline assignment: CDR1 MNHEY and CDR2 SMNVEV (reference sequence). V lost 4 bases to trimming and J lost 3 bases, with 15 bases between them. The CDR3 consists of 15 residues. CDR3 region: CASSSGRRIHYGYTF. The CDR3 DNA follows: TGTGCCAGCAGTTCCGGACGGAGGATTCACTATGGCTACACCTTC.

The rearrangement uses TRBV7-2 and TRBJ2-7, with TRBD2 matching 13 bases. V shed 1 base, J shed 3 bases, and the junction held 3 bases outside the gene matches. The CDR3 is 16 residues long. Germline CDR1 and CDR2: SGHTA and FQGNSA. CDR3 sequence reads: CASSLGTSGRGYEQYF. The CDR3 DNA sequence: TGTGCCAGCAGCTTAGGCACTAGCGGGAGGGGCTACGAGCAGTACTTC.

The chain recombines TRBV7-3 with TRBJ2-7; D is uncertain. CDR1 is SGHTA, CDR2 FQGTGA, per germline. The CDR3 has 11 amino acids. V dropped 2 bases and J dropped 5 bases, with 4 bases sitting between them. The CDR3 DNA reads TGTGCCAGCAGCTTACGGGACGAGCAGTACTTC. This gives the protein CASSLRDEQYF.

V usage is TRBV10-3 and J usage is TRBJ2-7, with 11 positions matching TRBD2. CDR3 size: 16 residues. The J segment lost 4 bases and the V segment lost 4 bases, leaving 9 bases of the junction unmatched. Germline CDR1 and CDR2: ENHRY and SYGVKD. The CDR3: CAISGRLAGKDYEQYF. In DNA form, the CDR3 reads TGTGCCATCAGTGGGAGACTAGCGGGGAAAGATTACGAGCAGTACTTC.

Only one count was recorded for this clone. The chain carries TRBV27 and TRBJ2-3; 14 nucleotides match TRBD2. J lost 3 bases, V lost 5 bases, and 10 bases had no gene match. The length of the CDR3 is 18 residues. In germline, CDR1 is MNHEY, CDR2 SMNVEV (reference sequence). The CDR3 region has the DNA TGTGCCAGCAGTCCCGGGACTAGCGGGAGTGGGTTGACAGATACGCAGTATTTT. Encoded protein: CASSPGTSGSGLTDTQYF.

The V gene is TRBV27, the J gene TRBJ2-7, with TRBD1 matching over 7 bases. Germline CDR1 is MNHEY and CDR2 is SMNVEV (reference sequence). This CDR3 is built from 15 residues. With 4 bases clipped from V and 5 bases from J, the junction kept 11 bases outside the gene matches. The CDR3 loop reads CASSSFKGATNEQYF. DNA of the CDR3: TGTGCCAGCAGTTCGTTCAAGGGGGCGACTAACGAGCAGTACTTC.

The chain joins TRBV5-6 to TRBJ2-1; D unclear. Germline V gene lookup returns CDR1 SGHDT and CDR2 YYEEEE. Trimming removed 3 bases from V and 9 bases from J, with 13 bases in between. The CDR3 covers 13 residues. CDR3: CASSSVALSEQFF. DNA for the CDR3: TGTGCCAGCAGCTCGGTAGCTCTCAGTGAGCAGTTCTTC.

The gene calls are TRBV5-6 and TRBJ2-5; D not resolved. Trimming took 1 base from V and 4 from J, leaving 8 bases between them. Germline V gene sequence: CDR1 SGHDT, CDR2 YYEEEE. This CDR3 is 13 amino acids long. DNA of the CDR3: TGTGCCAGCAGCTTGCAACCGGGAGAGACCCAGTACTTC. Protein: CASSLQPGETQYF.

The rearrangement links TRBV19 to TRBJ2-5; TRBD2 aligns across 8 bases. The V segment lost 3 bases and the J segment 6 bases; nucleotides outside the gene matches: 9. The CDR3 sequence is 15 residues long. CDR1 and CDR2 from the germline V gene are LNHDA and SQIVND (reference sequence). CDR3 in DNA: TGTGCCAGTAGTATTCGTCGGGAGGGCCTAAAGACCCAGTACTTC. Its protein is CASSIRREGLKTQYF.

DNA of the CDR3: TGTGCCAGCAGTGACCAGGGCAGTAGCGAGCAGTACTTC. It is translated as CASSDQGSSEQYF. V and J are TRBV6-4 and TRBJ2-7; perhaps TRBD1 as D (5 bases). The CDR3 consists of 13 residues. Germline lookup yields CDR1 MRHNA and CDR2 SNTAGT. V lost 2 bases, J lost 6 bases, and 11 bases lay in between.

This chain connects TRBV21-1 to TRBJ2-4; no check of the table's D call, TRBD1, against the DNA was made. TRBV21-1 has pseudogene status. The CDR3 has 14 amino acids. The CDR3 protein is CASSYPGQGVIQYF. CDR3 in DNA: TGTGCCAGCAGCTACCCGGGACAGGGCGTCATTCAGTACTTC.

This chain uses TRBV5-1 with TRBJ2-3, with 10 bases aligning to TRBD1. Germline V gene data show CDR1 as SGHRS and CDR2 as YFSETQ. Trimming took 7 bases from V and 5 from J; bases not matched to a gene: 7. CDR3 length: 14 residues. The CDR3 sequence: CASGRDRGGDTQYF. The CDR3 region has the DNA TGCGCCAGCGGTCGGGACAGGGGTGGAGATACGCAGTATTTT.

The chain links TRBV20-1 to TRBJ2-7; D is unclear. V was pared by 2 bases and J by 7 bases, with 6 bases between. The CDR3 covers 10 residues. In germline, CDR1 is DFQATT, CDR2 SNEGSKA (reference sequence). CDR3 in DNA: TGCAGTGCTAGATTGCTAGAGCAGTACTTC. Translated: CSARLLEQYF.

In DNA form, the CDR3 reads TGTGCCAGTATGTTGACAGCTGATGGGTCCCAGCATTTT. Encoded protein: CASMLTADGSQHF. This chain joins TRBV19 and TRBJ1-5; possible D gene TRBD1, 5 bases. Germline V gene lookup returns CDR1 LNHDA and CDR2 SQIVND (reference sequence). This CDR3 comprises 13 residues. Between the trimmed V and J ends, which lost 7 bases and 11 bases, there was a span of 18 bases.